This T cell receptor (beta chain) was found in a study of blood T cell repertoires in COVID-19. Turning to the study itself: The origin of the acute and convalescent COVID-19 samples was the United States, Italy and Spain. Sample material is recorded as cDNA or gDNA derived from T cells, B-cell-depleted T cells, or PBMCs.

In the authors' workflow: Researchers report that nucleated cell counts were estimated from reference gene primer amplification. Sequenced by immunoSEQ multiplex PCR; TCRdb stores in-frame clones only, minus some. That table furnishes V, J and clone size, whereas the DNA furnished D and trimming. Among over 150,000 clones listed, roughly 84% were seen once. Germline V CDR1 and CDR2: MNHNY, SVGAGI (reference sequence). The trim removed 6 bases at V and 5 bases at J, leaving 9 bases unmatched. The CDR3 runs to 15 residues. The sequence was obtained from a human donor in a cohort sampled during active COVID-19. V is TRBV6-6 and J is TRBJ1-2; TRBD1 matches 10 bases. Sequenced sample: peripheral blood. The CDR3 nucleotides are TGTGCCAGCAGGGGCGGACAGGGGGTAGGATATGGCTACACCTTC. Its protein is CASRGGQGVGYGYTF.